The 10 T cell receptor beta chains below come from one sample, sequenced in a study of monozygotic twins with inflammatory bowel disease. TCRdb reprocessed the 5' RACE reads, with one entry per CDR3 protein and no DNA. This sample lists fewer than 550,000 distinct CDR3 sequences; its ten largest clones have around 2.4%. The sequenced sample was blood. These receptors were collected from a human donor with ulcerative colitis or Crohn's disease, or a healthy co-twin of an affected twin (not recorded which).

The chain uses TRBV5-1 and TRBJ2-2; TCRdb outputs TRBD2, but without DNA this stays unchecked. Germline loops: CDR1 SGHRS, CDR2 YFSETQ. The CDR3 extends over 15 amino acids. The CDR3: CASSLDGSRAGELFF.

The chain couples TRBV2 to TRBJ1-3. The CDR3 contains 15 residues. Germline values: CDR1 SNHLY, CDR2 FYNNEI. CDR3 region: CASRTVGISGNTIYF.

The V and J genes are TRBV7-9 and TRBJ2-2; TCRdb's D call, TRBD2, is unchecked because there is no DNA. The CDR3 is made up of 11 amino acids. Germline CDR1 and CDR2: SEHNR and FQNEAQ (reference sequence). The CDR3 loop reads CASTSGGELFF.

This CDR3 reads CSVARLAEYNEQFF. The V call is TRBV29-1, the J call TRBJ2-1; the TRBD2 assignment by TCRdb is unverifiable without DNA. The germline gives CDR1 SQVTM, CDR2 ANQGSEA. This CDR3 has 14 residues.

J is TRBJ2-7 and V is TRBV3-1. CDR3 size: 16 residues. Germline V lookup: CDR1 LGHDT, CDR2 YNNKEL (reference sequence). CDR3 in amino acids: CASSLRSGGVLREQYF.

The V and J genes are TRBV6-5 and TRBJ2-7. The CDR3 loop spans 11 amino acids. Germline V gives CDR1 MNHEY, CDR2 SVGAGI. The CDR3 reads CASSYRYEQYF.

The chain joins TRBV20-1 to TRBJ2-3; the D call from TCRdb, TRBD2, cannot be confirmed without DNA. The CDR3 totals 16 residues. Germline V gives CDR1 DFQATT, CDR2 SNEGSKA (reference sequence). CDR3 in amino acids: CSARAQTFWRADTQYF.

This CDR3 is CSARQGARNTEAFF. This chain uses TRBV20-1 with TRBJ1-1; TCRdb outputs TRBD1, but without DNA this stays unchecked. The CDR3 runs to 14 residues. Germline V gives CDR1 DFQATT, CDR2 SNEGSKA (reference sequence).

CDR3 sequence reads: CASGTTGLSTDTQYF. The genes are TRBV5-1 and TRBJ2-3; TCRdb names TRBD1, which stays unverified in the absence of DNA. Per germline, CDR1 SGHRS and CDR2 YFSETQ. The CDR3 loop spans 15 amino acids.

The gene calls are TRBV10-3 and TRBJ2-1; without DNA, the TCRdb call of TRBD2 cannot be checked. This CDR3 region has 19 residues. The germline V gene encodes CDR1 ENHRY and CDR2 SYGVKD. Here the CDR3 reads CAISESLLAGGAGVDEQFF.